The TCR beta chain under discussion was sequenced for a study of CD8 T cells in ankylosing spondylitis. Points from the study as a whole: Prior literature has documented some motif variants in synovial fluid and blood from reactive arthritis. Clones that were linked to disease were CD8+ and were relatively rare in peripheral blood. The study identified a TCR beta motif of roughly eight highly homologous variants that appeared characteristic of ankylosing spondylitis blood. Significantly higher representation of disease-linked clones was reported for matched ankylosing spondylitis synovial fluid.

This clonotype turned up a few times. Its antigen is unidentified. 5'-RACE, quantitative and with molecular barcodes, yielded the TCR beta libraries. TCRdb itself ran the 5' RACE reads through MiXCR, one entry per CDR3 protein. The top ten hold just over 0.5% of the sample, which has about 800,000 distinct CDR3 sequences, approximately 12% seen once. The sample was blood, either unsorted or a sorted T cell fraction (not recorded which). This receptor was identified in a male donor with ankylosing spondylitis.

The CDR3 bases are TGTGCCAGCAGTGATCCTATAACAGGGGGCCAAGAGACCCAGTACTTC. Amino acids: CASSDPITGGQETQYF. The rearrangement joins TRBV25-1 to TRBJ2-5, with 8 bases lining up with TRBD1. The CDR3 runs 16 residues. J gave up 1 base and V 3 bases, and 7 bases lay outside the gene matches. Germline CDR1 is MGHDK and CDR2 is SYGVNS.